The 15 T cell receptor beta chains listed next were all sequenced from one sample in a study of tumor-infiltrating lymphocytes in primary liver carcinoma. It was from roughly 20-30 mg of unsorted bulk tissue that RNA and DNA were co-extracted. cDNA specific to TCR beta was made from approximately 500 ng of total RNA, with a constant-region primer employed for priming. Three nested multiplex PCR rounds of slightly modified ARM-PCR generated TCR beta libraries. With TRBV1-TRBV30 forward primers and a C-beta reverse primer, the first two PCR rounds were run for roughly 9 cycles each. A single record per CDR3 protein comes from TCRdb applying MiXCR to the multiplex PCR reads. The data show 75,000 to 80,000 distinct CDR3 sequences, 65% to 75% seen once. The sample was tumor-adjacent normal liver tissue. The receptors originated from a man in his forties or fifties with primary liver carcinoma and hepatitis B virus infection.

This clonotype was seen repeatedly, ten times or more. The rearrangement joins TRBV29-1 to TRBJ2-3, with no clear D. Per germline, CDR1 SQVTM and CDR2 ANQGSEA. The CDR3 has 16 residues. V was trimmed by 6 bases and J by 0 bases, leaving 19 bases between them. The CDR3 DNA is TGCAGCGTCGCTGGAGTGGACGGACGTAGCACAGATACGCAGTATTTT. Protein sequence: CSVAGVDGRSTDTQYF.

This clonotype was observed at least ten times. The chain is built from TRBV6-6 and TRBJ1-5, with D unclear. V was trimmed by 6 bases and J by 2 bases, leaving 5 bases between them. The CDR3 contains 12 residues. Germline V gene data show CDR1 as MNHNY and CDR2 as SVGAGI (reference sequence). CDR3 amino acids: CASSRGNQPQHF. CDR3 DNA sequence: TGTGCCAGCAGCCGTGGCAATCAGCCCCAGCATTTT.

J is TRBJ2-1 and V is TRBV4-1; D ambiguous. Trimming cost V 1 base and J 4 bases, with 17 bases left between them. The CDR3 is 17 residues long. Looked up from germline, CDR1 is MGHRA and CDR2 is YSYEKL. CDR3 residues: CASSQVLLRNRYNEQFF. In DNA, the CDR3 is TGCGCCAGCAGCCAAGTACTCTTGCGGAACCGATACAATGAGCAGTTCTTC.

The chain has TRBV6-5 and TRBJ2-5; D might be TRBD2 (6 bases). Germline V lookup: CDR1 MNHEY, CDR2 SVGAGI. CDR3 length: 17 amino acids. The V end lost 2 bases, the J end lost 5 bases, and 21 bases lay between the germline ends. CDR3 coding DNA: TGTGCCAGCAGTTACCCCGCGGCGGGGAGCGCTTTGGAGACCCAGTACTTC. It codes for CASSYPAAGSALETQYF.

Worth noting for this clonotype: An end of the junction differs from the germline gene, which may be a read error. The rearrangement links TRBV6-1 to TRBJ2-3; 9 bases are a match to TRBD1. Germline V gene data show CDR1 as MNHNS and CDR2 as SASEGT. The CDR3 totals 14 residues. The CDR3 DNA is TGTGCCGGCAGTGAGGGACAGGGCACAGATACGAAGTATTTT. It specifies CAGSEGQGTDTKYF.

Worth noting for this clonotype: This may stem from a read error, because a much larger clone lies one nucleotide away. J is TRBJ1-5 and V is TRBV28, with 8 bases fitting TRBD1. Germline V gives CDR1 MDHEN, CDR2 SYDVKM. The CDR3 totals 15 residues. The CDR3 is CVSSQGARINQPQHF. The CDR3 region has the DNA TGTGTCAGCAGTCAGGGGGCGCGTATCAATCAGCCCCAGCATTTT.

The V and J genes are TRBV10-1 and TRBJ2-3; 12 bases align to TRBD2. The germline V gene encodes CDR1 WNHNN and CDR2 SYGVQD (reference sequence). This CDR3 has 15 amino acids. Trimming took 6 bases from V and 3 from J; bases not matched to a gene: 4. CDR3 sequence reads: CASRTSGSGTDTQYF. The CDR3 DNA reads TGCGCCAGCAGGACTAGCGGGAGCGGGACAGATACGCAGTATTTT.

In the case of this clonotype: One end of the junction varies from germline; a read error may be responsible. The CDR3 DNA sequence: TGTGACAGCAGTTACTCGATGCTGTCCCGCACAGATACGCAGTATTTT. It translates to CDSSYSMLSRTDTQYF. The chain combines TRBV6-5 with TRBJ2-3; no clear D gene. Germline V gene lookup returns CDR1 MNHEY and CDR2 SVGAGI. This CDR3 has 16 residues.

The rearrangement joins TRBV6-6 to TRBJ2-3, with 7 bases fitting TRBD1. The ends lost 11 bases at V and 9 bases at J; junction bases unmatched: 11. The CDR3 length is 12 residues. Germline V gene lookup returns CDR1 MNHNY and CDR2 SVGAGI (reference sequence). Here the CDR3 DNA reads TGTGCCTGCAATCTAGGACAGGAGACGCAGTATTTT. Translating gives CACNLGQETQYF.

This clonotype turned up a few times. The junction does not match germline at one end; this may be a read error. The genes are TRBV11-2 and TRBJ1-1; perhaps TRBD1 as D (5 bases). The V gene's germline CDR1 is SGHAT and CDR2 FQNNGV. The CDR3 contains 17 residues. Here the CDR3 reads CASSLESLGGSGTEAFF. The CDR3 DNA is TGTGCCAGTAGCTTAGAGTCTTTGGGGGGTTCGGGCACTGAAGCTTTCTTT. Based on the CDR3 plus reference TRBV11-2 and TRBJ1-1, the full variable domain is EAGVAQSPRYKIIEKRQSVAFWCNPISGHATLYWYQQILGQGPKLLIQFQNNGVVDDSQLPKDRFSAERLKGVDSTLKIQPAKLEDSAVYLCASSLESLGGSGTEAFFGQGTRLTVV.

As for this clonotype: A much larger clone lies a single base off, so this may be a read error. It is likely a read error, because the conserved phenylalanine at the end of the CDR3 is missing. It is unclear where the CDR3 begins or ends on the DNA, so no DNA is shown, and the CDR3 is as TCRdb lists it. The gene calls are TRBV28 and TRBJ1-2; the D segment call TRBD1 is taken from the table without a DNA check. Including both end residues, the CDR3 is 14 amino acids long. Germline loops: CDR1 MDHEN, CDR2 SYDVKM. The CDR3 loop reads CASRSHLRRDRGGI.

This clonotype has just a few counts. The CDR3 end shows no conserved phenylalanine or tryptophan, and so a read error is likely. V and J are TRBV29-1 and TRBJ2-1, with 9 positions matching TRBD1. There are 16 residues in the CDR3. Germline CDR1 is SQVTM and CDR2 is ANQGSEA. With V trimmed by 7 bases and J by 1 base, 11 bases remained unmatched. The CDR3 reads CSAGGTGQSSYNEQFL. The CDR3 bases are TGCAGCGCTGGAGGGACAGGGCAGAGTTCCTACAATGAGCAGTTCCTC.

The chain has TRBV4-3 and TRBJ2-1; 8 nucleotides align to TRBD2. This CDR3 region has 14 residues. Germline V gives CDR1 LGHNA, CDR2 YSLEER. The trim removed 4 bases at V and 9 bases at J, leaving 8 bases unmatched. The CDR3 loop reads CASSPREGGGEQFF. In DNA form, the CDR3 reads TGCGCCAGCAGCCCCCGGGAGGGCGGCGGTGAGCAGTTCTTC.

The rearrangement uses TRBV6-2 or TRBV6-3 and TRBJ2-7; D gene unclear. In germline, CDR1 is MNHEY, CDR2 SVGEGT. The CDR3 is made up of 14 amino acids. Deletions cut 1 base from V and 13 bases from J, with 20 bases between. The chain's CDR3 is CASSYLDGSYERYF. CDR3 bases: TGTGCCAGCAGTTACTTGGACGGTTCCTACGAGCGATACTTC.

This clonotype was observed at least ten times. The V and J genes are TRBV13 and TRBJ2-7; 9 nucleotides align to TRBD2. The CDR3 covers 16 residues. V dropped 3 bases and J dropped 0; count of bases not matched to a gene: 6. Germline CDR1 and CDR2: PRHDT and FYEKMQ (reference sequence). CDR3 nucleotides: TGTGCCAGCAGCTTGATCAGCGGGGGGTTCTCCTACGAGCAGTACTTC. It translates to CASSLISGGFSYEQYF. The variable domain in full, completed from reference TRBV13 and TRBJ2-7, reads AAGVIQSPRHLIKEKRETATLKCYPIPRHDTVYWYQQGPGQDPQFLISFYEKMQSDKGSIPDRFSAQQFSDYHSELNMSSLELGDSALYFCASSLISGGFSYEQYFGPGTRLTVT.